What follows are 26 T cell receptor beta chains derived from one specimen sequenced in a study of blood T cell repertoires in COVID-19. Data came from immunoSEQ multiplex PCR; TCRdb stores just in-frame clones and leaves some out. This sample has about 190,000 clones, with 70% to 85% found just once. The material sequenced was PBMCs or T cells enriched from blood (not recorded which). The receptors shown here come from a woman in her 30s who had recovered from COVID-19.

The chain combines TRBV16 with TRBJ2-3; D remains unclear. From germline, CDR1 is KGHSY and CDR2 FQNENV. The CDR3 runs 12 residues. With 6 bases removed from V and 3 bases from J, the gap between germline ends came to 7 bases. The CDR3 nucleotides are TGTGCCAGCAGTCCTAGTACAGATACGCAGTATTTT. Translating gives CASSPSTDTQYF.

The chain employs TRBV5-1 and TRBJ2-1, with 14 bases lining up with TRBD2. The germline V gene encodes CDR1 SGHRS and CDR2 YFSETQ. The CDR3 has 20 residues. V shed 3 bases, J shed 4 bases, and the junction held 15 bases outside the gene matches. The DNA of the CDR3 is TGCGCCAGCAGCTCCCTTCGAGGGGGACTAGCGGGGGTGTCTTACAATGAGCAGTTCTTC. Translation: CASSSLRGGLAGVSYNEQFF.

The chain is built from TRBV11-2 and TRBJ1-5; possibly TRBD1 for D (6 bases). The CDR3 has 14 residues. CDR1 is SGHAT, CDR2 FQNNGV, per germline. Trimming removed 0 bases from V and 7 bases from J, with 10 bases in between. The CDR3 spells CASSLDLQGQPQHF. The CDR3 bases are TGTGCCAGCAGCTTAGATTTACAGGGCCAGCCCCAGCATTTT.

The DNA of the CDR3 is TGTGCCAGCAGCTTGGGACTAGCGGGAGGGCAAAATGAGCAGTTCTTC. Translation gives CASSLGLAGGQNEQFF. The chain employs TRBV11-3 and TRBJ2-1, with 16 positions matching TRBD2. CDR1 SGHNT and CDR2 YENEEA come from the germline V gene. CDR3 length equals 16 residues. Trimming at V came to 3 bases and at J to 7 bases, leaving 3 bases not matched to a gene.

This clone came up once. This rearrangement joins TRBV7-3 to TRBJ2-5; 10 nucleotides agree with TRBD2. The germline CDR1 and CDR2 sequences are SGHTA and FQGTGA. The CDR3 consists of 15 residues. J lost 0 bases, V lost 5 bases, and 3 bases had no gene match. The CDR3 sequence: CASSAAGGYQETQYF. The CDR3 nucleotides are TGTGCCAGCAGCGCAGCGGGAGGGTACCAAGAGACCCAGTACTTC. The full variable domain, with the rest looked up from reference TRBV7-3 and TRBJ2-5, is GAGVSQTPSNKVTEKGKYVELRCDPISGHTALYWYRQSLGQGPEFLIYFQGTGAADDSGLPNDRFFAVRPEGSVSTLKIQRTERGDSAVYLCASSAAGGYQETQYFGPGTRLLVL.

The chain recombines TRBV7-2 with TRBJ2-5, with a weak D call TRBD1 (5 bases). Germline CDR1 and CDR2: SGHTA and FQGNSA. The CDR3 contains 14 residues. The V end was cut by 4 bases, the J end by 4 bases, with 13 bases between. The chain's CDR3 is CASSSQGSRETQYF. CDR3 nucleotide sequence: TGTGCCAGCAGCTCCCAGGGCTCAAGAGAGACCCAGTACTTC. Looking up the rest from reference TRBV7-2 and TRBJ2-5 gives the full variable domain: GAGVSQSPSNKVTEKGKDVELRCDPISGHTALYWYRQSLGQGLEFLIYFQGNSAPDKSGLPSDRFSAERTGGSVSTLTIQRTQQEDSAVYLCASSSQGSRETQYFGPGTRLLVL.

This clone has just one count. CDR3 sequence reads: CASSRQGSVEAFF. CDR3 DNA: TGTGCCAGCAGTCGACAGGGGTCAGTTGAAGCTTTCTTT. This chain joins TRBV2 and TRBJ1-1, with 8 bases fitting TRBD1. Trimming cost V 5 bases and J 7 bases; bases outside gene matches: 6. The germline V gene has CDR1 SNHLY and CDR2 FYNNEI. This CDR3 is built from 13 residues.

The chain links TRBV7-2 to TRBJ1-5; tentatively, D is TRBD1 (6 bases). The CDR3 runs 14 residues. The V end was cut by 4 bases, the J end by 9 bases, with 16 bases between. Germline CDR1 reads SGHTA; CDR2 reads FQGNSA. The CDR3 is CASSSLAGDRPQHF. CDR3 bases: TGTGCCAGCAGCTCCTTGGCAGGGGATCGGCCCCAGCATTTT.

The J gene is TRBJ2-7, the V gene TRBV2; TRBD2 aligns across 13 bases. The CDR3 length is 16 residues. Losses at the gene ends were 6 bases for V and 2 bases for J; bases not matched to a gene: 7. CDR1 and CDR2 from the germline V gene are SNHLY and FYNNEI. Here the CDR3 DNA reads TGTGCCAGCAGCGGACTAGCGGGAGTATTCCCCTACGAGCAGTACTTC. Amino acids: CASSGLAGVFPYEQYF.

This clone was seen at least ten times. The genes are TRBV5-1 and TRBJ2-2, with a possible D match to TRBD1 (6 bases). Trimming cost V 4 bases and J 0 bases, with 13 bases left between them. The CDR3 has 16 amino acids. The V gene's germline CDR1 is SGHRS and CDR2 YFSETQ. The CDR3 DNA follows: TGCGCCAGCAGCCTCCTGACAGGATCGAACACCGGGGAGCTGTTTTTT. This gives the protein CASSLLTGSNTGELFF.

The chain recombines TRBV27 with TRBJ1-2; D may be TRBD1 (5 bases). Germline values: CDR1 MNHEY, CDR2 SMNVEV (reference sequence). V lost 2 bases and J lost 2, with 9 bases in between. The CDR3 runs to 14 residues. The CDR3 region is CASSLQGTNYGYTF. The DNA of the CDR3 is TGTGCCAGCAGTTTACAGGGTACCAACTATGGCTACACCTTC.

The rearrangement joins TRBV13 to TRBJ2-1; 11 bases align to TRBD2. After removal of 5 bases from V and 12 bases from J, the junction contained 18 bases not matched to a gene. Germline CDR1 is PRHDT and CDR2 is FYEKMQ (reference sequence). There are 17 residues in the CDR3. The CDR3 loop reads CASSRVLGLAGGIGQFF. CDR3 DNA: TGTGCCAGCAGCCGCGTTTTGGGCTTAGCGGGGGGGATCGGGCAGTTCTTC.

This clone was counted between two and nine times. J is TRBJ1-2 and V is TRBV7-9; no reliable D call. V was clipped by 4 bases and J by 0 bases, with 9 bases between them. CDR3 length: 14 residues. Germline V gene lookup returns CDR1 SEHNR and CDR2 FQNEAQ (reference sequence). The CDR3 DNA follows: TGTGCCAGCAGCTACCTCAGTACTAACTATGGCTACACCTTC. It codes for CASSYLSTNYGYTF.

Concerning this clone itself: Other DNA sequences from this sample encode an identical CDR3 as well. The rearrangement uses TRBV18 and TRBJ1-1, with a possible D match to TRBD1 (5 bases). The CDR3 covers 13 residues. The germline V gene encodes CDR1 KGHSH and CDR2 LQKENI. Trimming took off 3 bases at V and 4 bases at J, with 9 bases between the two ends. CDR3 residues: CASSPLGGTEAFF. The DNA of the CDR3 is TGTGCCAGCTCACCGTTGGGGGGCACTGAAGCTTTCTTT.

The CDR3 sequence: CASSFPLGGSKNIQYF. The CDR3 DNA sequence: TGTGCCAGCAGTTTCCCACTCGGGGGAAGCAAAAACATTCAGTACTTC. The chain employs TRBV28 and TRBJ2-4, with D tentatively TRBD2 (6 bases). V lost 3 bases and J 3 bases, leaving 15 bases between the germline ends. CDR1 is MDHEN, CDR2 SYDVKM, per germline. This CDR3 is 16 amino acids long.

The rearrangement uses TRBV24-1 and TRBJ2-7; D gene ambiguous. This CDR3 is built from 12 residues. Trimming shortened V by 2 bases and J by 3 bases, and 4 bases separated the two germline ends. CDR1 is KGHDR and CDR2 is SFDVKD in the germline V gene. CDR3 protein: CATSDYSYEQYF. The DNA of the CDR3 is TGTGCCACCAGTGATTACAGCTACGAGCAGTACTTC.

CDR3 residues: CASQSGQVSLEDTIYF. The CDR3 nucleotides are TGTGCCAGCCAGAGCGGACAGGTATCACTAGAGGACACCATATATTTT. The chain is built from TRBV11-2 and TRBJ1-3; 7 bases map to TRBD1. The CDR3 sequence is 16 residues long. Looked up from germline, CDR1 is SGHAT and CDR2 is FQNNGV. J was trimmed by 8 bases and V by 8 bases; bases with no gene match: 18.

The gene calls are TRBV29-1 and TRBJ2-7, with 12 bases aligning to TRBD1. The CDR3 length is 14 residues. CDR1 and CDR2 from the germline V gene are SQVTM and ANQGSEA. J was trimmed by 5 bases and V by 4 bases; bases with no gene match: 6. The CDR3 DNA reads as TGCAGCGTTGGATCCGGGACAGGGGGCGACGAGCAGTACTTC. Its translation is CSVGSGTGGDEQYF.

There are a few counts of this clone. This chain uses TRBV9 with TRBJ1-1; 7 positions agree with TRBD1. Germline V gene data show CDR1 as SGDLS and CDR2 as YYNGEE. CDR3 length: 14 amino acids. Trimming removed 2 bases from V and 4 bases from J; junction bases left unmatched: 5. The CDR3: CASSVTQGGTEAFF. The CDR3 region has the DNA TGTGCCAGCAGCGTGACCCAGGGGGGCACTGAAGCTTTCTTT.

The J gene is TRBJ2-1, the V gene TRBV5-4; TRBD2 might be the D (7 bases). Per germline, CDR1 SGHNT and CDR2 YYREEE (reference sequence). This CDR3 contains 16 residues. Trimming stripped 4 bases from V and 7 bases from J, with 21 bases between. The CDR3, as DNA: TGTGCCAGCAGCCCCGAGGGGGGGAGGCCTGCAAATGAGCAGTTCTTC. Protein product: CASSPEGGRPANEQFF. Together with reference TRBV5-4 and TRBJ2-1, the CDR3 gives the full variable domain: ETGVTQSPTHLIKTRGQQVTLRCSSQSGHNTVSWYQQALGQGPQFIFQYYREEENGRGNFPPRFSGLQFPNYSSELNVNALELDDSALYLCASSPEGGRPANEQFFGPGTRLTVL.

Here the CDR3 DNA reads TGTGCCAGCAGTGGGGTACAGCAGTTCACTGAAGCTTTCTTT. It yields the protein CASSGVQQFTEAFF. The V gene is TRBV2, the J gene TRBJ1-1; the D is unclear. CDR3 length equals 14 residues. The germline V and J ends were trimmed by 4 bases and 4 bases, with 13 bases remaining between them. Germline V lookup: CDR1 SNHLY, CDR2 FYNNEI.

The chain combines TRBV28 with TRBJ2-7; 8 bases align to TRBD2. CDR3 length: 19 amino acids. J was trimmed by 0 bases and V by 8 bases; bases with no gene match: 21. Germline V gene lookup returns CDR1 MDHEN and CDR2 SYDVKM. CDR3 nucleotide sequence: TGTGCCAGCCCCGGGAGGGGACTGTCGCCCGTCAAGGGCTCCTACGAGCAGTACTTC. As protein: CASPGRGLSPVKGSYEQYF. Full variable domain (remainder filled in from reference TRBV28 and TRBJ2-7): DVKVTQSSRYLVKRTGEKVFLECVQDMDHENMFWYRQDPGLGLRLIYFSYDVKMKEKGDIPEGYSVSREKKERFSLILESASTNQTSMYLCASPGRGLSPVKGSYEQYFGPGTRLTVT.

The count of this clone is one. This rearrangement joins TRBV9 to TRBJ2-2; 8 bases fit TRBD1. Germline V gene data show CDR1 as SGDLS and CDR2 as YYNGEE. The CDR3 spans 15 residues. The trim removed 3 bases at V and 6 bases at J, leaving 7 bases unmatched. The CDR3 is CASSALGQVAGELFF. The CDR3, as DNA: TGTGCCAGCAGCGCTCTGGGACAGGTGGCCGGGGAGCTGTTTTTT.

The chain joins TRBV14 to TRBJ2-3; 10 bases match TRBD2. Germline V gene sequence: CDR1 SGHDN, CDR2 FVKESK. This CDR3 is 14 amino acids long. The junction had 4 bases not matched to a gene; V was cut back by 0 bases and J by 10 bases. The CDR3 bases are TGTGCCAGCAGCCAAGAAACTAGCGGGGTCTCGCAGTATTTT. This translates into CASSQETSGVSQYF.

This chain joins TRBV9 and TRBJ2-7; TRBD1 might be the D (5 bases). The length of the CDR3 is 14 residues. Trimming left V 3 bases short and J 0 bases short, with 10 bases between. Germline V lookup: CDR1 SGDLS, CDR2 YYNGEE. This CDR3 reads CASSATGSSYEQYF. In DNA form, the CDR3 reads TGTGCCAGCAGCGCAACAGGTAGCTCCTACGAGCAGTACTTC.

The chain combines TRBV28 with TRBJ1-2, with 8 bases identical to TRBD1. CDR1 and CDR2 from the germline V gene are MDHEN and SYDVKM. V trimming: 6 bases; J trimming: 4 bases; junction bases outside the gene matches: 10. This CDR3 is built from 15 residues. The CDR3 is CASRTTGVTLYGYTF. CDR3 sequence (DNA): TGTGCCAGCAGGACGACAGGGGTCACCCTCTATGGCTACACCTTC.